These T cell receptor beta chains were read from a single sample in a study of beta chain features in type 1 diabetes. Sequencing used immunoSEQ multiplex PCR; TCRdb keeps in-frame clones, though not all of them. The sample includes around 180,000 clones, 6.5% to 8.5% seen only once; the top ten take roughly 0.5%. The sample comprised central memory CD4+ T cells from blood. These receptors all come from a man younger than 35 with type 1 diabetes. CDR3s include the opening cysteine and the closing phenylalanine or tryptophan. The D gene is left open where the match is weak. Some rows have no size entry. The others give once, few or many, or a class for an expanded clone.

NA	14	TRBV5-1	NA	TRBJ2-1	TGCGCCAGCAGCCAGATATTACAGGGAAGGAAGCAGTTCTTC	CASSQILQGRKQFF
few	14	TRBV19	TRBD2	TRBJ2-3	TGTGCCAGTAGTGCGGAGCGGGAGTCAGATACGCAGTATTTT	CASSAERESDTQYF
few	14	TRBV15	TRBD1	TRBJ2-7	TGTGCCACCAGCATATTACAGGGGGCCAACGAGCAGTACTTC	CATSILQGANEQYF
NA	15	TRBV7-2	NA	TRBJ1-5	TGTGCCAGCAGCTTAGAGGTTGGAGCGAATCAGCCCCAGCATTTT	CASSLEVGANQPQHF
few	17	TRBV11-2	TRBD2	TRBJ2-1	TGTGCCAGCAGCTTGGCTTCTAGCGGGAACACCTACAATGAGCAGTTCTTC	CASSLASSGNTYNEQFF
NA	13	TRBV7-9	NA	TRBJ2-7	TGTGCCAGCAGCGGTCAGGTTCTCTACGAGCAGTACTTC	CASSGQVLYEQYF
many	13	TRBV30	NA	TRBJ2-2	TGTGCCTGGACCACTAGGGCGGGCGGGGAGCTGTTTTTT	CAWTTRAGGELFF
NA	15	TRBV5-7	NA	TRBJ2-4	TGTGCCAGCAGCTTGGTTGGCTTAGCCAAAAACATTCAGTACTTC	CASSLVGLAKNIQYF
few	16	TRBV4-1	NA	TRBJ1-1	TGCGCCAGCAGCCAAGGGGTACAGGCCGGGAGCACTGAAGCTTTCTTT	CASSQGVQAGSTEAFF
few	17	TRBV5-1	TRBD1	TRBJ2-3	TGCGCCAGCAGCTTGGCGGGACAGGGTAGTAGCACGGATACGCAGTATTTT	CASSLAGQGSSTDTQYF
few	12	TRBV10-2	NA	TRBJ1-4	TGCGCCAGCCAGCAGGGGCTGAGTAAACTGTTTTTT	CASQQGLSKLFF
few	14	TRBV5-6	NA	TRBJ2-5	TGTGCCAGCAGCTTGTTCCAGGACCAAGAGACCCAGTACTTC	CASSLFQDQETQYF
few	14	TRBV6-5	TRBD1	TRBJ2-7	TGTGCCAGCAGTTACAGGCAGGGGGCTTACGAGCAGTACTTC	CASSYRQGAYEQYF
few	14	TRBV7-9	NA	TRBJ2-3	TGTGCCAGCAGCTTAGTTAGTTACACAGATACGCAGTATTTT	CASSLVSYTDTQYF
NA	16	TRBV7-2	TRBD2	TRBJ2-7	TGTGCCAGCAGCCCCGGACTAGCGGGAGGGCCTGAGGAGCAGTACTTC	CASSPGLAGGPEEQYF
few	15	TRBV19	NA	TRBJ1-2	TGTGCCAGCAAAGACTACGCGCGGTCGGGACAATTTAACACCTTC	CASKDYARSGQFNTF
NA	13	TRBV28	NA	TRBJ2-5	TGTGCCAGCACGGAAGGTGGGCGAGAGACCCAGTACTTC	CASTEGGRETQYF
NA	20	TRBV4-3	TRBD1	TRBJ1-6	TGCGCCAGCAGCCGCGTCCTAGGGACAGGGGATATGCCCTATAATTCACCCCTCCACTTT	CASSRVLGTGDMPYNSPLHF
NA	13	TRBV18	NA	TRBJ1-2	TGTGCCAGCTCACGGCCGGGGGGGGATGGCTACACCTTC	CASSRPGGDGYTF
few	10	TRBV20-1	NA	TRBJ2-5	TGCAGTGCCAAAGCGGAGACCCAGTACTTC	CSAKAETQYF
NA	15	TRBV5-1	NA	TRBJ1-2	TGCGCCAGCAGCCTGACAGGAGATTCTACATATGGCTACACCTTC	CASSLTGDSTYGYTF
few	13	TRBV19	NA	TRBJ2-7	TGTGCCAGTAGTCTCGGGGTGGACTACGAGCAGTACTTC	CASSLGVDYEQYF
few	14	TRBV18	NA	TRBJ2-5	TGTGCCAGCTCACAAATTCCGGACCAAGAGACCCAGTACTTC	CASSQIPDQETQYF
few	13	TRBV25-1	NA	TRBJ1-5	TGTGCCAGCAGGCGATCGGGGGATCAGCCCCAGCATTTT	CASRRSGDQPQHF
few	15	TRBV5-6	NA	TRBJ1-6	TGTGCCAGCAGCTTTCAGGAGGGCTATAATTCACCCCTCCACTTT	CASSFQEGYNSPLHF
many	15	TRBV9	NA	TRBJ1-5	TGTGCCAGCAGCGTAGGTGGGGCAGGGGTCGAGCCCCAGCATTTT	CASSVGGAGVEPQHF
NA	15	TRBV28	NA	TRBJ1-3	TGTGCCAGCAGTTTGGGGGGACCCTCTGGAAACACCATATATTTT	CASSLGGPSGNTIYF
NA	17	TRBV29-1	TRBD2	TRBJ2-2	TGCAGCGTTGCATGGCTAGCGGGAGGGACGAACACCGGGGAGCTGTTTTTT	CSVAWLAGGTNTGELFF
few	14	TRBV7-9	TRBD2	TRBJ2-7	TGTGCCAGCAGCTTAGGCGGGACTAGCAGCGAGCAGTACTTC	CASSLGGTSSEQYF
NA	14	TRBV6-6	TRBD2	TRBJ2-4	TGTGCCAGCAGGTCAGGACTCGGGACTACTTATCAGTACTTC	CASRSGLGTTYQYF
few	14	TRBV15	NA	TRBJ2-5	TGTGCCACCCAACAGGGGAGGTGGCAAGAGACCCAGTACTTC	CATQQGRWQETQYF